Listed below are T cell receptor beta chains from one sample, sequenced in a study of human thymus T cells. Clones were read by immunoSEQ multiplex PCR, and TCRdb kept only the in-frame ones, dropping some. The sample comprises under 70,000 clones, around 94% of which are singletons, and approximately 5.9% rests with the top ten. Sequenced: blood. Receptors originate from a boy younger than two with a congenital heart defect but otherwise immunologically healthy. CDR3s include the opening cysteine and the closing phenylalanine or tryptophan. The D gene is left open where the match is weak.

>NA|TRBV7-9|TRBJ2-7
CASSKLFGRPGNEQYF
TGTGCCAGCAGCAAACTATTCGGCCGACCTGGGAACGAGCAGTACTTC
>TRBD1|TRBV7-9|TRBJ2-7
CASSALPSRDRAYEQYF
TGTGCCAGCAGCGCTCTACCCTCCAGGGACAGAGCCTACGAGCAGTACTTC
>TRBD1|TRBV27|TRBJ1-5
CASRGQGAGQPQHF
TGTGCCAGCAGGGGACAGGGGGCGGGTCAGCCCCAGCATTTT
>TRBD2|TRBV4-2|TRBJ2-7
CASSSRMGLAGEAYEQYF
TGTGCCAGCAGCTCTCGAATGGGACTAGCGGGAGAGGCCTACGAGCAGTACTTC
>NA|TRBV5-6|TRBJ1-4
CASSFGLFNNEKLFF
TGTGCCAGCAGCTTCGGGCTCTTTAATAATGAAAAACTGTTTTTT
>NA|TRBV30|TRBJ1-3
CAWSGPQGRKRAGNTIYF
TGTGCCTGGAGTGGGCCGCAGGGAAGGAAGAGGGCTGGAAACACCATATATTTT
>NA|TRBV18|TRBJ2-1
CASSPTPGTSSSYNEQFF
TGTGCCAGCTCACCAACCCCAGGGACCTCGAGCTCCTACAATGAGCAGTTCTTC
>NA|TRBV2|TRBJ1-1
CASRGSGEGEVRAFF
TGTGCCAGCAGGGGAAGCGGCGAGGGGGAGGTACGGGCTTTCTTT
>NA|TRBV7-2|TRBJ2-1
CASTSPYEQFF
TGTGCCAGCACTAGTCCGTACGAGCAGTTCTTC
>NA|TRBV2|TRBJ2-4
CASTRDDIAKNIQYF
TGTGCCAGCACCCGGGACGACATAGCCAAAAACATTCAGTACTTC
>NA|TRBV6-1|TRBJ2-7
CASNRDGLYEQYF
TGTGCCAGCAATCGGGACGGCCTCTACGAGCAGTACTTC
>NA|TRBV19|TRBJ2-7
CASSTDIGAYEQYF
TGTGCCAGTAGTACGGACATAGGGGCCTACGAGCAGTACTTC
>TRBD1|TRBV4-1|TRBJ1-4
CASSQVGTGNEKLFF
TGCGCCAGCAGCCAAGTAGGGACAGGGAATGAAAAACTGTTTTTT
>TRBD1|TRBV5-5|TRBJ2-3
CASATGTGSTDTQYF
TGTGCCAGCGCGACCGGGACAGGCTCCACAGATACGCAGTATTTT
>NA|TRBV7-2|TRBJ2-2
CASSLGTGSGELFF
TGTGCCAGCAGCTTAGGGACCGGCTCCGGGGAGCTGTTTTTT